The 20 T cell receptor beta chains listed next were all sequenced from one sample in a study of blood T cell repertoires in COVID-19. Clones were read by immunoSEQ multiplex PCR, and TCRdb kept only the in-frame ones, dropping some. The sample yields over 200,000 clones, roughly 85% seen once. The material sequenced was PBMCs or T cells enriched from blood (not recorded which). Source of these receptors: a woman in her forties or fifties who had recovered from COVID-19.

The chain couples TRBV7-9 to TRBJ2-2; TRBD2 is a possible D gene (6 bases). The germline V and J ends were trimmed by 5 bases and 7 bases, with 23 bases remaining between them. The CDR3 sequence is 17 residues long. Germline CDR1 SEHNR, CDR2 FQNEAQ (reference sequence). The CDR3: CASSQGSGQWRVGELFF. CDR3 nucleotide sequence: TGTGCCAGCAGCCAAGGGTCCGGCCAGTGGAGGGTCGGGGAGCTGTTTTTT.

The CDR3 region is CASSLGQGGLETQYF. The CDR3 DNA follows: TGTGCCAGCAGCTTGGGACAGGGGGGGTTGGAGACCCAGTACTTC. The chain combines TRBV5-4 with TRBJ2-5, with 9 bases that match TRBD1. Trimming removed 0 bases from V and 5 bases from J; junction bases left unmatched: 5. This CDR3 is 15 amino acids long. From germline, CDR1 is SGHNT and CDR2 YYREEE (reference sequence).

The chain carries TRBV28 and TRBJ1-2, with 8 bases aligning to TRBD1. This CDR3 comprises 13 residues. Germline CDR1 MDHEN, CDR2 SYDVKM. Unmatched junction bases numbered 8, after V lost 6 bases and J lost 8 bases. CDR3 residues: CASSLTGVGGYTF. As DNA, the CDR3 is TGTGCCAGCAGCTTGACAGGGGTCGGGGGCTACACCTTC.

The V call is TRBV27, the J call TRBJ2-2; D uncertain. Germline loops: CDR1 MNHEY, CDR2 SMNVEV (reference sequence). The CDR3 is 12 amino acids. Trimming took off 2 bases at V and 4 bases at J, with 2 bases between the two ends. The CDR3 spells CASSLLTGELFF. The CDR3 region has the DNA TGTGCCAGCAGTTTACTCACCGGGGAGCTGTTTTTT.

J is TRBJ2-7 and V is TRBV16; 15 positions agree with TRBD2. The V gene's germline CDR1 is KGHSY and CDR2 FQNENV. V shed 3 bases, J shed 3 bases, and the junction held 3 bases outside the gene matches. The CDR3 has 16 amino acids. CDR3 bases: TGTGCCAGCAGCCATCCGGGACTAGCGGGAGGCTACGAGCAGTACTTC. Protein sequence: CASSHPGLAGGYEQYF. Based on the CDR3 plus reference TRBV16 and TRBJ2-7, the full variable domain is GEEVAQTPKHLVRGEGQKAKLYCAPIKGHSYVFWYQQVLKNEFKFLISFQNENVFDETGMPKERFSAKCLPNSPCSLEIQATKLEDSAVYFCASSHPGLAGGYEQYFGPGTRLTVT.

The chain joins TRBV28 to TRBJ2-3, with D maybe TRBD1 (6 bases). Germline values: CDR1 MDHEN, CDR2 SYDVKM. CDR3 length equals 14 residues. V dropped 6 bases and J dropped 5 bases, with 15 bases sitting between them. CDR3 bases: TGTGCCAGCAGGGCTCCAGGGGATGGAGATACGCAGTATTTT. Encoded protein: CASRAPGDGDTQYF. Full variable domain (remainder filled in from reference TRBV28 and TRBJ2-3): DVKVTQSSRYLVKRTGEKVFLECVQDMDHENMFWYRQDPGLGLRLIYFSYDVKMKEKGDIPEGYSVSREKKERFSLILESASTNQTSMYLCASRAPGDGDTQYFGPGTRLTVL.

V usage is TRBV7-8 and J usage is TRBJ1-5, with 11 bases that match TRBD1. The CDR3 runs 17 residues. Germline V gene lookup returns CDR1 SGHVS and CDR2 FQNEAQ. J was trimmed by 2 bases and V by 5 bases; bases with no gene match: 8. In DNA form, the CDR3 reads TGTGCCAGCAGCACAGGACAGGGGGCAGTTGGCAATCAGCCCCAGCATTTT. It encodes CASSTGQGAVGNQPQHF.

The rearrangement uses TRBV18 and TRBJ1-2, with TRBD1 matching over 7 bases. The CDR3 length is 15 residues. Germline-derived CDR1 and CDR2 are KGHSH and LQKENI. The trim removed 1 base at V and 0 bases at J, leaving 2 bases unmatched. The CDR3 spells CASSPQTGSNYGYTF. CDR3 nucleotide sequence: TGTGCCAGCTCACCACAGACAGGGTCTAACTATGGCTACACCTTC.

This chain connects TRBV6-6 to TRBJ2-6; 9 nucleotides agree with TRBD1. This CDR3 spans 18 amino acids. Germline assignment: CDR1 MNHNY and CDR2 SVGAGI (reference sequence). V lost 5 bases, J lost 0 bases, and 8 bases stayed unmatched. CDR3 in DNA: TGTGCCAGCAGTCTCCGGACAGGGGTACTCTCTGGGGCCAACGTCCTGACTTTC. This encodes CASSLRTGVLSGANVLTF.

This clone has a single count. Sequence at one end of the junction differs from germline and may be a read error. The rearrangement links TRBV11-2 to TRBJ1-6; 10 nucleotides agree with TRBD1. This CDR3 has 13 residues. Germline V CDR1 and CDR2: SGHAT, FQNNGV. The CDR3 is CATGTGDDSPLHF. The CDR3 DNA reads as TGCGCGACCGGGACAGGGGATGATTCACCCCTCCACTTT. Supplemented by reference TRBV11-2 and TRBJ1-6, the full variable domain reads EAGVAQSPRYKIIEKRQSVAFWCNPISGHATLYWYQQILGQGPKLLIQFQNNGVVDDSQLPKDRFSAERLKGVDSTLKIQPAKLEDSAVYLCATGTGDDSPLHFGNGTRLTVT.

V gene TRBV5-1 combines with J gene TRBJ2-2, with 7 bases matching TRBD1. Germline lookup yields CDR1 SGHRS and CDR2 YFSETQ. The CDR3 extends over 14 amino acids. After removal of 5 bases from V and 5 bases from J, the junction contained 6 bases not matched to a gene. The CDR3 nucleotides read TGCGCCAGCAGAATACAGGGGCCGACCGGGGAGCTGTTTTTT. Its protein is CASRIQGPTGELFF. Full variable domain (remainder filled in from reference TRBV5-1 and TRBJ2-2): KAGVTQTPRYLIKTRGQQVTLSCSPISGHRSVSWYQQTPGQGLQFLFEYFSETQRNKGNFPGRFSGRQFSNSRSEMNVSTLELGDSALYLCASRIQGPTGELFFGEGSRLTVL.

Of note for this clone: Other DNA variants within this sample encode the same CDR3. This sequence joins TRBV6-5 and TRBJ1-1; 8 bases are a match to TRBD1. This CDR3 spans 13 amino acids. Germline CDR1 is MNHEY and CDR2 is SVGAGI. V trimming: 2 bases; J trimming: 5 bases; junction bases outside the gene matches: 1. The CDR3 loop is CASSYTGGTEAFF. The DNA for the CDR3 is TGTGCCAGCAGTTACACAGGGGGGACTGAAGCTTTCTTT.

The chain carries TRBV7-9 and TRBJ2-7; 7 positions match TRBD1. This CDR3 has 14 amino acids. CDR1 and CDR2 from the germline V gene are SEHNR and FQNEAQ (reference sequence). Germline trimming cut 5 bases from V and 9 bases from J; bases unmatched to any gene: 13. CDR3 loop: CASSQPEASGGQYF. Written as DNA, the CDR3 is TGTGCCAGCAGCCAACCAGAAGCCTCAGGGGGGCAGTACTTC.

Points on this clone: Other DNA sequences within the sample encode an identical CDR3. This chain links TRBV5-4 with TRBJ2-5, with a tentative D call TRBD1 (5 bases). The germline CDR1 and CDR2 sequences are SGHNT and YYREEE (reference sequence). The V and J ends lost 1 base and 3 bases respectively, with 7 bases between them. This CDR3 is built from 13 residues. The DNA of the CDR3 is TGTGCCAGCAGCTTGCAAGGGGAAGAGACCCAGTACTTC. Translated: CASSLQGEETQYF.

This chain joins TRBV28 and TRBJ1-3; TRBD1 matches 8 bases. V shed 5 bases and J 0 bases; nucleotides not matched to a gene: 6. CDR3 length equals 16 residues. Per germline, CDR1 MDHEN and CDR2 SYDVKM. DNA for the CDR3: TGTGCCAGCAGTGCACCGGGACAGGTCTCTGGAAACACCATATATTTT. Its translation: CASSAPGQVSGNTIYF.

The chain employs TRBV5-1 and TRBJ1-2; D gene uncertain. Germline loops: CDR1 SGHRS, CDR2 YFSETQ. This CDR3 has 15 residues. The V end was cut by 4 bases, the J end by 1 base, with 14 bases between. The CDR3, as DNA: TGCGCCAGCAGCCTGGGAGACCGGGATAACTATGGCTACACCTTC. It specifies CASSLGDRDNYGYTF.

The J gene is TRBJ2-7, the V gene TRBV7-8, with 9 bases that match TRBD1. Trimming cost V 1 base and J 5 bases; bases outside gene matches: 3. Per germline, CDR1 SGHVS and CDR2 FQNEAQ. The CDR3 is 14 amino acids. DNA of the CDR3: TGTGCCAGCAGCTTAGTAAGGGACAGGGACGAGCAGTACTTC. Protein product: CASSLVRDRDEQYF.

The rearrangement links TRBV2 to TRBJ2-7; 8 nucleotides match TRBD1. Trimming cost V 3 bases and J 1 base; bases outside gene matches: 2. The CDR3 covers 14 residues. From germline, CDR1 is SNHLY and CDR2 FYNNEI. The CDR3 bases are TGTGCCAGCAGTGAGGACAGGGCTTCCTACGAGCAGTACTTC. The encoded protein is CASSEDRASYEQYF.

The chain couples TRBV9 to TRBJ2-2, with 7 bases lining up with TRBD1. The CDR3 is 14 residues long. Looked up from germline, CDR1 is SGDLS and CDR2 is YYNGEE. V gave up 6 bases and J gave up 5 bases; unmatched junction bases: 7. CDR3 DNA sequence: TGTGCCAGCACGAAGGGGGCGGTAACCGGGGAGCTGTTTTTT. Residues: CASTKGAVTGELFF. The whole variable domain, remainder taken from reference TRBV9 and TRBJ2-2, is DSGVTQTPKHLITATGQRVTLRCSPRSGDLSVYWYQQSLDQGLQFLIQYYNGEERAKGNILERFSAQQFPDLHSELNLSSLELGDSALYFCASTKGAVTGELFFGEGSRLTVL.

This rearrangement joins TRBV5-1 to TRBJ1-5; D remains unclear. Between the trimmed V and J ends, which lost 5 bases and 3 bases, there was a span of 9 bases. The CDR3 sequence is 13 residues long. Germline values: CDR1 SGHRS, CDR2 YFSETQ. CDR3 sequence: CASSSGFNQPQHF. The CDR3 nucleotides are TGCGCCAGCAGTTCCGGGTTCAATCAGCCCCAGCATTTT.